This T cell receptor beta chain was sequenced in a study of T cells in Graves' hyperthyroidism and ophthalmopathy. Regarding the study as a whole: Most thyroid clonotypes with frequency above 0.001 were detected in blood.

RNA transcripts gave rise to amplified TCR beta CDR3 regions. TCR CDR3 regions were first amplified by RT-PCR with HTBI primers. From the multiplex PCR reads, TCRdb called clonotypes with MiXCR, one entry per CDR3 protein. The data contain 550,000 to 600,000 distinct CDR3 sequences, 16% of them singletons. At least ten counts were recorded for this clonotype. Its cognate antigen is unknown. CDR3 length equals 16 residues. V was trimmed by 3 bases and J by 5 bases, leaving 19 bases between them. The germline V gene has CDR1 MNHNS and CDR2 SASEGT. Hyperthyroidism, newly diagnosed and lasting under 2 months, affected patients aged 18 to 65.

Material: blood. The source is a woman aged 18-29 years with Graves' hyperthyroidism. The chain combines TRBV6-1 with TRBJ1-2; unclear D gene. CDR3 protein: CASSEGSGADRYGYTF. DNA for the CDR3: TGTGCCAGCAGTGAGGGGTCAGGTGCCGATCGTTATGGCTACACCTTC.